Listed here are 20 T cell receptor beta chains from one sample, sequenced in a study of T cells in women clearing cervical HPV infection. Generated by immunoSEQ multiplex PCR, the TCRdb table keeps only in-frame clones and is missing some. Recorded here are around 25,000 clones; the top ten clones represent 11%. Material for sequencing was blood buffy coat. These receptor sequences come from a woman aged 18-70 years with a cervical HPV16 infection that either progressed to CIN3+ or cleared (not recorded which).

In regard to this clone: The read stops 3 residues short of the end of the CDR3; the missing end is completed from the germline J gene. The chain joins TRBV6-2 or TRBV6-3 to TRBJ2-2; possible D gene TRBD1, 6 bases. Germline loops: CDR1 MNHEY, CDR2 SVGEGT. V was clipped by 6 bases and J by 7 bases, with 12 bases between them. This CDR3 has 13 amino acids. The CDR3 reads CASREQGSGELFF. The CDR3 bases that were read are TGTGCCAGCAGAGAACAGGGTAGCGGGGAG.

With regard to this clone: The sequence runs out 3 residues before the end of the CDR3; the remainder is reconstructed from the germline J gene. The chain recombines TRBV7-2 with TRBJ2-7, with 13 bases matching TRBD2. V trimming: 5 bases; J trimming: 2 bases; junction bases outside the gene matches: 3. Germline CDR1 is SGHTA and CDR2 is FQGNSA. The CDR3 consists of 15 residues. The CDR3 loop reads CASSRLAGGPYEQYF. CDR3 bases read: TGTGCCAGCAGCCGACTAGCGGGGGGCCCCTACGAG.

The CDR3 protein is CASRSARGGSGANVLTF. The CDR3 DNA, read in part, is TGTGCCAGCAGATCCGCGCGGGGGGGGTCTGGGGCCAACGTC. The chain employs TRBV7-6 and TRBJ2-6; 9 bases align to TRBD2. With the read ending 3 residues before the CDR3 end, the germline J gene is used to fill in that end. Germline trimming cut 6 bases from V and 1 base from J; bases unmatched to any gene: 7. The CDR3 runs 17 residues. Germline-derived CDR1 and CDR2 are SGHVS and FNYEAQ.

With respect to this clone: The read finishes 3 residues shy of the CDR3 end, and the germline J gene is used to complete it. The chain joins TRBV7-3 to TRBJ1-4, with 10 bases fitting TRBD1. This CDR3 is 18 amino acids long. Per germline, CDR1 SGHTA and CDR2 FQGTGA. The CDR3 protein is CASSLAPTGQGYNSPLFF. CDR3 DNA, as far as it was read: TGTGCCAGCAGCTTGGCGCCTACGGGACAGGGGTATAATTCACCA.

As concerns this clone: The CDR3 is cut off 3 residues early in the read; its end comes from the germline J gene. This chain uses TRBV7-9 with TRBJ1-2; 7 bases fit TRBD1. The CDR3 is made up of 14 amino acids. Germline CDR1 SEHNR, CDR2 FQNEAQ (reference sequence). The part of the CDR3 DNA that was read is TGTGCCAGCAGCTTGGGGACAGCATCCTACGAC. Amino acid sequence: CASSLGTASYD. The full CDR3 reads CASSLGTASYDYTF.

CDR3 sequence reads: CASSSGTSDETQYF. The sequenced part of the CDR3 DNA is TGTGCCAGCAGCTCCGGGACTAGCGATGAGACG. The rearrangement uses TRBV5-5 and TRBJ2-3; 10 bases fit TRBD2. The missing CDR3 end, 3 residues past where the read stops, is filled in from the germline J gene. Germline V gene lookup returns CDR1 SGHKS and CDR2 YYEKEE (reference sequence). This CDR3 is built from 14 residues. The full variable domain, in which reference TRBV5-5 and TRBJ2-3 provide the parts outside the CDR3, is DAGVTQSPTHLIKTRGQQVTLRCSPISGHKSVSWYQQVLGQGPQFIFQYYEKEERGRGNFPDRFSARQFPNYSSELNVNALLLGDSALYLCASSSGTSDETQYFGPGTRLTVL.

About this clone itself: The missing CDR3 end, 3 residues past where the read stops, is filled in from the germline J gene. The rearrangement uses TRBV7-6 and TRBJ2-7; the D call may be TRBD1 or TRBD2 (5 bases each). CDR1 and CDR2 from the germline V gene are SGHVS and FNYEAQ. V lost 5 bases, J lost 3 bases, and 11 bases lay in between. This CDR3 contains 13 residues. CDR3 sequence: CASSRGEVYEQYF. The CDR3 DNA, read in part, is TGTGCCAGCAGCCGAGGGGAAGTCTACGAG. Filled out from reference TRBV7-6 and TRBJ2-7, the complete variable domain reads GAGVSQSPRYKVTKRGQDVALRCDPISGHVSLYWYRQALGQGPEFLTYFNYEAQQDKSGLPNDRFSAERPEGSISTLTIQRTEQRDSAMYRCASSRGEVYEQYFGPGTRLTVT.

The CDR3 here is CASSESRQRLSYEQYF. The sequenced part of the CDR3 DNA is TGCGCCAGCAGTGAGTCCCGACAGCGCCTCTCCTACGAG. The gene calls are TRBV10-1 and TRBJ2-7; tentative D call: TRBD1 (5 bases). The read is 3 residues too short to cover the CDR3 end, so that end is filled in from the germline J gene. Per the germline V gene, CDR1 is WNHNN and CDR2 is SYGVQD (reference sequence). The CDR3 loop spans 16 amino acids. The V and J ends lost 0 bases and 0 bases respectively, with 12 bases between them.

On this clone itself: The CDR3 end lies 3 residues beyond the end of the read and is filled in from the germline J gene. The V gene is TRBV30, the J gene TRBJ1-2; a weak D match, TRBD1 (6 bases). Germline V gene data show CDR1 as GTSNPN and CDR2 as SVGIG (reference sequence). The CDR3 covers 14 residues. The sequenced part of the CDR3 DNA is TGTGCCTCGGGGGGCAGGCCACTATCCGGCGAC. It is translated as CASGGRPLSGD. The CDR3 reads in full as CASGGRPLSGDYTF.

Comments on this clone: The read terminates 3 residues before the CDR3 end, so the remaining end is supplied by the germline J gene. J is TRBJ2-2 and V is TRBV5-1; possibly TRBD2 for D (6 bases). CDR3 length equals 16 residues. V lost 1 base and J 5 bases, leaving 15 bases between the germline ends. Germline V gene lookup returns CDR1 SGHRS and CDR2 YFSETQ. The CDR3 DNA, read in part, is TGCGCCAGCAGCTTGTCGACTAGTGGTGGTACCGGGGAG. Translating it yields CASSLSTSGGTGE. The full CDR3 sequence reads CASSLSTSGGTGELFF. Full variable domain (missing parts from reference TRBV5-1 and TRBJ2-2): KAGVTQTPRYLIKTRGQQVTLSCSPISGHRSVSWYQQTPGQGLQFLFEYFSETQRNKGNFPGRFSGRQFSNSRSEMNVSTLELGDSALYLCASSLSTSGGTGELFFGEGSRLTVL.

This clone counts as medium-sized by frequency. The CDR3 end is not reached by the read, which stops 3 residues before it; the germline J gene fills it in. The chain joins TRBV6-2 or TRBV6-3 to TRBJ2-1; D is tentatively TRBD1 or TRBD2 (6 bases each). Germline V gene lookup returns CDR1 MNHEY and CDR2 SVGEGT. The CDR3 contains 13 residues. Between the trimmed V and J ends, which lost 6 bases and 9 bases, there was a span of 15 bases. CDR3 amino acids: CASRRDTPGEQFF. The CDR3 DNA, read in part, is TGTGCCAGCAGGCGGGACACCCCGGGTGAG.

Points on this clone: The read stops 3 residues short of the end of the CDR3; the missing end is completed from the germline J gene. The chain recombines TRBV12-3 or TRBV12-4 with TRBJ2-1, with 8 nucleotides matching TRBD1. This CDR3 is 16 amino acids long. J lost 6 bases, V lost 4 bases, and 11 bases had no gene match. The CDR3: CASSYQATGARNEQFF. Incomplete CDR3 DNA: TGTGCCAGCAGTTATCAGGCGACAGGGGCTCGCAATGAG.

About this clone itself: The read halts 3 residues ahead of the CDR3 end, with the missing end drawn from the germline J gene. This chain joins TRBV7-2 and TRBJ2-5; D possibly corresponds to TRBD2 (5 bases). The CDR3 runs 14 residues. CDR1 is SGHTA and CDR2 is FQGNSA in the germline V gene. V was shortened by 5 bases and J by 2 bases, with 12 bases between the two germline ends. Partial CDR3 DNA: TGTGCCAGCAGCCCAAGGACTGTTCAAGAGACC. Translation gives CASSPRTVQET. The complete CDR3 reads CASSPRTVQETQYF.

To note about this clone: The observed sequence ends 3 residues before the CDR3 terminus, with the missing tail filled in from the germline J gene. The gene calls are TRBV11-1 and TRBJ2-3, with TRBD1 as a possible D gene (6 bases). This CDR3 comprises 13 residues. Germline values: CDR1 SGHAT, CDR2 FQDESV (reference sequence). The V end was cut by 4 bases, the J end by 3 bases, with 8 bases between. The sequenced part of the CDR3 DNA is TGTGCCAGCAGCTCACAGGGAACAGATACG. Translated, it gives CASSSQGTDT. The entire CDR3 protein is CASSSQGTDTQYF.

Concerning this clone itself: The CDR3 goes on 3 residues after the read ends, and that part is filled in from the germline J gene. V and J are TRBV19 and TRBJ2-3; TRBD2 agrees at 13 bases. Germline assignment: CDR1 LNHDA and CDR2 SQIVND (reference sequence). The length of the CDR3 is 15 residues. This CDR3 is CASSRTSGREETQYF. The DNA read from the CDR3 is TGTGCCAGTAGCCGGACTAGCGGGAGAGAAGAGACG.

About this clone itself: The read comes to an end 3 residues before the CDR3 does, leaving the germline J gene to fill in the end. The chain employs TRBV18 and TRBJ2-2; D is undetermined. Deletions cut 5 bases from V and 1 base from J, with 11 bases between. Germline CDR1 is KGHSH and CDR2 is LQKENI. This CDR3 region has 15 residues. The CDR3 bases that were read are TGTGCCAGCTCAAGTAGTCAACGGAACACCGGGGAG. It is translated as CASSSSQRNTGE. The whole CDR3 is CASSSSQRNTGELFF. The variable domain in full, with the rest retrieved from reference TRBV18 and TRBJ2-2, is NAGVMQNPRHLVRRRGQEARLRCSPMKGHSHVYWYRQLPEEGLKFMVYLQKENIIDESGMPKERFSAEFPKEGPSILRIQQVVRGDSAAYFCASSSSQRNTGELFFGEGSRLTVL.

To note about this clone: The read gets to within 3 residues of the CDR3 end, and the germline J gene fills in the rest. The genes are TRBV7-9 and TRBJ2-3; D is possibly TRBD1 (7 bases). Germline loops: CDR1 SEHNR, CDR2 FQNEAQ (reference sequence). The CDR3 contains 13 residues. The CDR3 reads CASSFSEGQPQYF. The CDR3 DNA, read in part, is TGTGCCAGCAGCTTCTCGGAGGGACAGCCG.

Worth noting for this clone: The read ends 3 residues before the CDR3 terminus; that terminus is restored from the germline J gene. The gene calls are TRBV7-3 and TRBJ1-2; 10 bases are shared with TRBD1. CDR3 size: 15 residues. Germline V CDR1 and CDR2: SGHTA, FQGTGA. The CDR3 region is CASSRNRRDRGSYTF. The sequenced part of the CDR3 DNA is TGTGCCAGCAGCCGCAATCGGCGGGACAGGGGTTCC. Filled out from reference TRBV7-3 and TRBJ1-2, the complete variable domain reads GAGVSQTPSNKVTEKGKYVELRCDPISGHTALYWYRQSLGQGPEFLIYFQGTGAADDSGLPNDRFFAVRPEGSVSTLKIQRTERGDSAVYLCASSRNRRDRGSYTFGSGTRLTVV.

A note on this clone: The read stops 3 residues short of the end of the CDR3; the missing end is completed from the germline J gene. This chain connects TRBV19 to TRBJ1-2; no firm D call. CDR3 length equals 15 residues. Germline assignment: CDR1 LNHDA and CDR2 SQIVND (reference sequence). CDR3 loop: CASSIVEGSAYDYTF. The sequenced CDR3 bases are TGTGCCAGTAGTATAGTAGAGGGTAGCGCCTACGAC. The whole variable domain, remainder taken from reference TRBV19 and TRBJ1-2, is DGGITQSPKYLFRKEGQNVTLSCEQNLNHDAMYWYRQDPGQGLRLIYYSQIVNDFQKGDIAEGYSVSREKKESFPLTVTSAQKNPTAFYLCASSIVEGSAYDYTFGSGTRLTVV.

Comment on this clone: The CDR3 goes on 3 residues after the read ends, and that part is filled in from the germline J gene. The rearrangement uses TRBV18 and TRBJ2-2; 7 bases match TRBD2. Trimming cost V 2 bases and J 7 bases; bases outside gene matches: 10. This CDR3 region has 16 residues. The germline CDR1 and CDR2 sequences are KGHSH and LQKENI. CDR3 DNA, as far as it was read: TGTGCCAGCTCACCAGACGGCTCCGGGGGGAGCGGGGAG. It yields the protein CASSPDGSGGSGE. The full CDR3 protein reads CASSPDGSGGSGELFF.